This TCR beta chain was identified in a study of beta chain features in type 1 diabetes. V shed 1 base, J shed 4 bases, and the junction held 8 bases outside the gene matches. The CDR3 is made up of 17 amino acids. In germline, CDR1 is SEHNR, CDR2 FQNEAQ (reference sequence). What was sequenced were expressed TCRB transcripts, since all of the isolated RNA had been reverse transcribed. Repertoires were generated with immunoSEQ multiplex PCR, while TCRdb's copy carries only in-frame clones and drops some. The table shows fewer than 900,000 clones, with roughly 15% occurring only once. Sorting of CD4+ naive, central memory, regulatory and stem cell-like memory cells was performed via CD45RO/CCR7/CD25/CD127/CD95/CD27.

The sequence derives from a woman younger than 30 in good health. Input material: naive CD4+ T cells from blood. The V gene is TRBV7-9, the J gene TRBJ2-5; TRBD2 agrees at 11 bases. The CDR3 bases are TGTGCCAGCAGCTTAGGTGTGCTAGCGGGAGGTGGAGAGACCCAGTACTTC. Translating gives CASSLGVLAGGGETQYF.